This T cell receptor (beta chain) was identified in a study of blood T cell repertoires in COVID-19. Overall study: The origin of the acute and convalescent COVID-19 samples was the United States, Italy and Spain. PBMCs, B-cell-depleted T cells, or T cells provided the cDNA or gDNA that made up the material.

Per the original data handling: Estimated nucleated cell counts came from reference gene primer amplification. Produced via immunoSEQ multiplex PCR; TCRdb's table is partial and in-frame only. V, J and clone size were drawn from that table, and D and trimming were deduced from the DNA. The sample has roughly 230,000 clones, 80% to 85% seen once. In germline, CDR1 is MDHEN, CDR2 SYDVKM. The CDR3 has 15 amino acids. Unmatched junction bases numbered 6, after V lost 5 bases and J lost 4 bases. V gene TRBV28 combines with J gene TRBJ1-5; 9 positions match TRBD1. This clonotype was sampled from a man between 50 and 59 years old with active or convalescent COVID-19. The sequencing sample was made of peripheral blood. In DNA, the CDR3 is TGTGCCAGCAGTCCCCCCGGACAGGGGAATCAGCCCCAGCATTTT. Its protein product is CASSPPGQGNQPQHF. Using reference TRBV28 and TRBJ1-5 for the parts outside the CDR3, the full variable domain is DVKVTQSSRYLVKRTGEKVFLECVQDMDHENMFWYRQDPGLGLRLIYFSYDVKMKEKGDIPEGYSVSREKKERFSLILESASTNQTSMYLCASSPPGQGNQPQHFGDGTRLSIL.